Ten or more counts support the clone carrying this T cell receptor (beta chain). What it binds is unknown. These data belong to a study of breast tumors, draining lymph nodes, adjacent tissues. TCRdb fed the multiplex PCR reads into MiXCR, producing one record per CDR3 protein. Among some 150,000 distinct CDR3 sequences listed, approximately 20% were seen once. Breast cancer patients provided tissue from their axillary draining lymph nodes. General observations from the study: Tumor and nontumor repertoires were significantly more similar in luminal-like than in basal-like breast cancer. Most tumor T cells seemingly derive from lymph node, then expand in tumor. Compared with lymph nodes, tumors were less diverse; compared with nontumor tissue, more.

The ends lost 6 bases at V and 2 bases at J; junction bases unmatched: 3. The CDR3 spans 14 residues. Per the germline V gene, CDR1 is SQVTM and CDR2 is ANQGSEA. The rearrangement links TRBV29-1 to TRBJ2-2, with 10 positions matching TRBD2. Material for sequencing was axillary lymph node tissue. This TCR derives from a female donor with breast cancer. Some clones in this sample may be carry-over from other donors' samples. The chain's CDR3 is CSVVAGGNTGELFF. In nucleotides, the CDR3 is TGCAGCGTGGTAGCGGGAGGTAACACCGGGGAGCTGTTTTTT.